This TCR beta chain is from a study of T cells in Graves' hyperthyroidism and ophthalmopathy. Regions amplified from RNA transcripts were the TCR beta CDR3 regions. Carried out on the TCR CDR3, a first-round RT-PCR used the HTBI primer set. TCRdb fed the multiplex PCR reads into MiXCR, producing one record per CDR3 protein. The sample gives about 710,000 distinct CDR3 sequences, approximately 16% of which show up once; under 8.5% is in the top ten. Germline CDR1 is MDHEN and CDR2 is SYDVKM. Unmatched junction bases numbered 6, after V lost 4 bases and J lost 0 bases. The CDR3 is made up of 18 amino acids. Stable Graves' hyperthyroidism meant no ophthalmopathy progression within 18 months. Patients between 18 and 65 years old had hyperthyroidism, newly diagnosed and lasting under 2 months. Diagnoses were established using clinical symptoms, serum thyroxine and TRAb, thyroid ultrasound and orbital computed tomography.

This clonotype has a count of ten or more. What was sequenced was blood. The rearrangement joins TRBV28 to TRBJ2-3; 14 bases line up with TRBD2. This receptor was taken from a man aged 18 to 30 with Graves' hyperthyroidism. CDR3 in DNA: TGTGCCAGCAGTTCGACTAGCGGGAGGGGATCGAGCACAGATACGCAGTATTTT. Its translation: CASSSTSGRGSSTDTQYF.